Reported below is one TCR beta chain. The antigen is unknown. Generated by immunoSEQ multiplex PCR, the TCRdb table keeps only in-frame clones and is missing some. The sample includes some 120,000 clones, 85% to 90% seen only once; the top ten take over 8.5%. This CDR3 is 16 amino acids long. Germline V gene sequence: CDR1 SEHNR, CDR2 FQNEAQ (reference sequence). Trimming shortened V by 4 bases and J by 2 bases, and 14 bases separated the two germline ends. These data originate in a study of T cell responses to AZD1222 COVID-19 vaccine. Study-wide findings and caveats: Spike as a whole was targeted by vaccine-associated CD4 TCRs, dominant at 160-218 and 743-854. Researchers took repertoire samples only after the peak T cell response had come.

The V call is TRBV7-9, the J call TRBJ1-4, with a tentative D call TRBD1 (6 bases). Material: peripheral blood, obtained on day 0 of AZD1222 vaccination. The source of this sequence is an adult in good health. The CDR3 loop is CASSSNRDGTNEKLFF. In nucleotides, the CDR3 is TGTGCCAGCAGCTCAAACAGGGACGGCACTAATGAAAAACTGTTTTTT.